This T cell receptor (beta chain) was recovered during a study of OX40 agonist ivuxolimab in advanced cancers. Study-wide background: As their treatment, patients were administered ivuxolimab, an agonistic anti-OX40 (CD134) antibody. Patients in the trial were receiving intravenous ivuxolimab every 2 weeks, at doses of 0.01 to 10 mg/kg.

On cycle 4 day 1 and cycle 7 day 1, as well as at baseline, blood was sampled. Here immunoSEQ multiplex PCR was the method, and the copy in TCRdb shows in-frame clones only, minus some. This sample has some 6,000 clones, with over 70% found just once. The CDR3 contains 16 residues. The germline V gene encodes CDR1 SGHDT and CDR2 YYEEEE. The ends were cut back, 3 bases at V and 6 bases at J, with 22 bases in the middle. The source of this sequence is an adult with an advanced solid tumor such as melanoma, head and neck, liver or kidney cancer. The chain joins TRBV5-6 to TRBJ2-7, with D possibly matching TRBD1 (5 bases). The material was CD4+ or CD8+ T cells sorted from blood, obtained in a trial of the OX40 agonist ivuxolimab. The CDR3: CASSSGYEGHTGEQYF. Here the CDR3 DNA reads TGTGCCAGCAGCTCAGGCTATGAAGGACATACGGGCGAGCAGTACTTC.